These 5 T cell receptor beta chains were all obtained from the same sample, sequenced in a study of blood T cell repertoires in COVID-19. The assay was immunoSEQ multiplex PCR, and TCRdb's table has in-frame clones only and misses some. Of around 52,000 clones in the sample, 87% are singletons; the top ten hold 20% to 25%. What was sequenced was peripheral blood. The receptors originated from an elderly woman with COVID-19, enrolled during active disease.

The rearrangement links TRBV6-5 to TRBJ1-1; D perhaps matches TRBD1 (6 bases). V lost 2 bases to trimming and J lost 5 bases, with 15 bases between them. The CDR3 loop spans 15 amino acids. Germline V gene sequence: CDR1 MNHEY, CDR2 SVGAGI. Here the CDR3 DNA reads TGTGCCAGCAGTTACGGCGGGGGCAGGACAACTGAAGCTTTCTTT. It is translated as CASSYGGGRTTEAFF.

The rearrangement uses TRBV2 and TRBJ2-3; TRBD1 agrees at 7 bases. The trim removed 6 bases at V and 1 base at J, leaving 4 bases unmatched. The CDR3 runs 14 residues. Germline-derived CDR1 and CDR2 are SNHLY and FYNNEI. The CDR3 region has the DNA TGTGCCAGCAGGGGGACAGAACGCACAGATACGCAGTATTTT. Translating it yields CASRGTERTDTQYF.

V usage is TRBV29-1 and J usage is TRBJ2-7, with a tentative D call TRBD1 (6 bases). The CDR3 sequence is 13 residues long. The germline V and J ends were trimmed by 4 bases and 1 base, with 11 bases remaining between them. CDR1 SQVTM and CDR2 ANQGSEA come from the germline V gene. CDR3 in amino acids: CSVVPGASYEQYF. CDR3 DNA sequence: TGCAGCGTTGTCCCAGGGGCATCCTACGAGCAGTACTTC.

The V and J genes are TRBV5-5 and TRBJ2-2; D remains ambiguous. Looked up from germline, CDR1 is SGHKS and CDR2 is YYEKEE (reference sequence). This CDR3 has 12 residues. V lost 4 bases to trimming and J lost 1 base, with 2 bases between them. CDR3 amino acids: CASSRNTGELFF. The DNA for the CDR3 is TGTGCCAGCAGCCGGAACACCGGGGAGCTGTTTTTT.

This clone was seen a handful of times. The rearrangement uses TRBV6-5 and TRBJ2-1; 7 bases match TRBD2. CDR1 and CDR2 from the germline V gene are MNHEY and SVGAGI. CDR3 length: 16 amino acids. V lost 2 bases and J lost 2; bases outside the gene matches: 6. CDR3 residues: CASSYGAGVTYNEQFF. The CDR3 region has the DNA TGTGCCAGCAGTTACGGGGCGGGGGTGACCTACAATGAGCAGTTCTTC.